Shown below are 10 T cell receptor beta chains from a single sample sequenced in a study of blood T cell repertoires in COVID-19. Generated by immunoSEQ multiplex PCR, the TCRdb table keeps only in-frame clones and is missing some. The repertoire has 150,000 or so clones, about 86% of them found once; the top ten carry 5.5% to 7%. The sample comprised peripheral blood. The receptors originated from a man in his forties or fifties with active or convalescent COVID-19.

This clone was detected a few times. This chain connects TRBV10-3 to TRBJ1-1; 7 nucleotides align to TRBD1. V trimming: 6 bases; J trimming: 2 bases; junction bases outside the gene matches: 12. CDR1 is ENHRY, CDR2 SYGVKD, per germline. The CDR3 runs to 16 residues. The CDR3 sequence is CAISEPRGLRNTEAFF. The CDR3 bases are TGTGCCATCAGCGAACCCAGGGGGTTAAGAAACACTGAAGCTTTCTTT.

This chain links TRBV18 with TRBJ2-5; D is unresolved. The CDR3 contains 13 residues. Germline-derived CDR1 and CDR2 are KGHSH and LQKENI. Trimming cost V 6 bases and J 1 base, with 9 bases left between them. The CDR3: CASSVTLQETQYF. The CDR3 bases are TGTGCCAGCTCGGTAACTCTCCAAGAGACCCAGTACTTC.

This chain links TRBV3-1 (or the pseudogene TRBV3-2) with TRBJ1-1, with 11 bases lining up with TRBD1. The V gene's germline CDR1 is LGHDT and CDR2 YNNKEL (reference sequence). This CDR3 has 15 residues. V shed 2 bases and J 5 bases; nucleotides not matched to a gene: 4. CDR3 nucleotides: TGTGCCAGCAGCCAACCCGGACAGGGGGCGACTGAAGCTTTCTTT. As protein: CASSQPGQGATEAFF.

The chain recombines TRBV18 with TRBJ1-5; 8 nucleotides line up with TRBD1. There are 15 residues in the CDR3. Germline assignment: CDR1 KGHSH and CDR2 LQKENI. J was trimmed by 6 bases and V by 2 bases; bases with no gene match: 6. This chain's CDR3 is CASSPEQGGVQPQHF. The CDR3, as DNA: TGTGCCAGCTCACCAGAACAGGGGGGAGTTCAGCCCCAGCATTTT.

This chain uses TRBV7-2 with TRBJ2-1; 8 nucleotides match TRBD2. V was pared by 5 bases and J by 0 bases, with 6 bases of the junction left unmatched. Germline CDR1 reads SGHTA; CDR2 reads FQGNSA. The CDR3 loop spans 16 amino acids. CDR3 in DNA: TGTGCCAGCAGCATTACTAGCGGATTCTCCTACAATGAGCAGTTCTTC. Protein product: CASSITSGFSYNEQFF.

The J gene is TRBJ2-5, the V gene TRBV29-1; 7 bases match TRBD1. J was trimmed by 1 base and V by 2 bases; bases with no gene match: 4. This CDR3 is built from 14 residues. Germline lookup yields CDR1 SQVTM and CDR2 ANQGSEA. The CDR3 coding sequence is TGCAGCGTTGAACGGACAGGAGTCCAAGAGACCCAGTACTTC. Translated: CSVERTGVQETQYF. The entire variable domain, with the rest obtained from reference TRBV29-1 and TRBJ2-5, is as follows: SAVISQKPSRDICQRGTSLTIQCQVDSQVTMMFWYRQQPGQSLTLIATANQGSEATYESGFVIDKFPISRPNLTFSTLTVSNMSPEDSSIYLCSVERTGVQETQYFGPGTRLLVL.

V gene TRBV7-8 combines with J gene TRBJ1-3; possibly TRBD1 for D (6 bases). Between the trimmed V and J ends, which lost 5 bases and 4 bases, there was a span of 24 bases. This CDR3 contains 18 residues. Germline V gene lookup returns CDR1 SGHVS and CDR2 FQNEAQ. The CDR3 region has the DNA TGTGCCAGCAGCAAAGGGCCAGGGGAAAGGTTGGAAGGAAACACCATATATTTT. Protein: CASSKGPGERLEGNTIYF.

V and J are TRBV11-1 and TRBJ2-1, with D unresolved. Germline V lookup: CDR1 SGHAT, CDR2 FQDESV (reference sequence). Trimming removed 5 bases from V and 7 bases from J, with 6 bases in between. The length of the CDR3 is 11 residues. The CDR3 nucleotides are TGTGCCAGCAGCGGCAATAATGAGCAGTTCTTC. It yields the protein CASSGNNEQFF.

V is TRBV9 and J is TRBJ1-2; unclear D gene. V shed 8 bases and J shed 7 bases, with 27 bases lying between them. The germline V gene encodes CDR1 SGDLS and CDR2 YYNGEE. There are 16 residues in the CDR3. CDR3 DNA: TGTGCCAGTTCTAGCGGTAGCGTTTCTATTCATGGTGGCTACACCTTC. Its translation: CASSSGSVSIHGGYTF.

J is TRBJ2-5 and V is TRBV6-1; 8 positions agree with TRBD1. The CDR3 has 17 residues. The germline V gene encodes CDR1 MNHNS and CDR2 SASEGT. V shed 4 bases and J 5 bases; nucleotides not matched to a gene: 15. CDR3 sequence reads: CASSAPSGGSGWETQYF. As DNA, the CDR3 is TGTGCCAGCAGTGCTCCCTCAGGGGGCTCGGGATGGGAGACCCAGTACTTC.